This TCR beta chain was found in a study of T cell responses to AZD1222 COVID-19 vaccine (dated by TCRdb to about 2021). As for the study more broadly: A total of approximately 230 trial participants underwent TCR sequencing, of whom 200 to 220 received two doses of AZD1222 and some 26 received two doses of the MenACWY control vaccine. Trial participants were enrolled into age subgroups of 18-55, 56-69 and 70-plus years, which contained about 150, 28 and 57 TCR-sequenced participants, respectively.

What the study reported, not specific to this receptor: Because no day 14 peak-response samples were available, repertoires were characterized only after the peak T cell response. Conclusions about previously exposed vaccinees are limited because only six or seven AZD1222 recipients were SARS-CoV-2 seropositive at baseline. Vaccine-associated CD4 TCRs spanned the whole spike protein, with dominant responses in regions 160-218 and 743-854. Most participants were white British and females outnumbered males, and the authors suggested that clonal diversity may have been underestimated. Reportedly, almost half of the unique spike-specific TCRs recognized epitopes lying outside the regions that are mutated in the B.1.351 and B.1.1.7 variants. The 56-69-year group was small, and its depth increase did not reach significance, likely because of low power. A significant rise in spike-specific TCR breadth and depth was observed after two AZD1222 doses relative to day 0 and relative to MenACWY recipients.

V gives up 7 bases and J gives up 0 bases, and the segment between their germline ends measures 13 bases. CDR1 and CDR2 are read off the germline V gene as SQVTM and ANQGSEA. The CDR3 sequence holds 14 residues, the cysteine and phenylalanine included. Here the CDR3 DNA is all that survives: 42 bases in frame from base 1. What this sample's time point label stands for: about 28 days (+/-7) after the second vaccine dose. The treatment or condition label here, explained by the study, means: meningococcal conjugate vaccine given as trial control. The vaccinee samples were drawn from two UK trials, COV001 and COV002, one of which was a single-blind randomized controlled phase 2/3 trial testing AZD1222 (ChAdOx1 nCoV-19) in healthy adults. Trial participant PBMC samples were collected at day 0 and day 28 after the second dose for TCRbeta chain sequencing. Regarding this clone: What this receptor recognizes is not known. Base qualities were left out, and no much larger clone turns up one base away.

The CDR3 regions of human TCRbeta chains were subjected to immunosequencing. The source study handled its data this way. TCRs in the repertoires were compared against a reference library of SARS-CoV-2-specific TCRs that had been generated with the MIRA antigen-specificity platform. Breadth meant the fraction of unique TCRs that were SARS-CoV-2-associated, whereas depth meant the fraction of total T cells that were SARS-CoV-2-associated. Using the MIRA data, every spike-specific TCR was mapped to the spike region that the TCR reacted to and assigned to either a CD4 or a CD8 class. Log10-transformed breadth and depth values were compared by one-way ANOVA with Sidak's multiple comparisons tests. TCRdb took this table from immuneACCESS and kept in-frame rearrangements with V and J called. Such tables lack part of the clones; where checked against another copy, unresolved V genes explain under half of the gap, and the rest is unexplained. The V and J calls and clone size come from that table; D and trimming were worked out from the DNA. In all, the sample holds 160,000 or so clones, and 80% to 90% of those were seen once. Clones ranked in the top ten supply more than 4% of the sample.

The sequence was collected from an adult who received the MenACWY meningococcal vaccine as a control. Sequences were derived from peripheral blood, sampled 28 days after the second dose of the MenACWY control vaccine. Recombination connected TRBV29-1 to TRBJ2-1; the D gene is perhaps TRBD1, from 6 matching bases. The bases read TGCAGCGCCCAGAGGGACAACTCCTACAATGAGCAGTTCTTC. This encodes CSAQRDNSYNEQFF.